What follows are 29 T cell receptor beta chains derived from one specimen sequenced in a study of blood T cell repertoires in COVID-19 (dated by TCRdb to 2020 to 2022). Library preparation employed the immunoSEQ multiplex PCR assay. TCRdb's version of the immuneACCESS table is confined to in-frame rearrangements and falls short of the full clone set. An unresolved V gene accounts for under half of the shortfall where checked; the remainder is of unknown origin. Across this sample there are 320,000 or so clones, with around 85% seen only once. The ten largest make up about 2% of the sample. Sequenced sample: PBMCs or T cells enriched from blood (not recorded which). These receptors all stem from a woman in her twenties or thirties who had been exposed to COVID-19.

The V and J genes are TRBV4-3 and TRBJ2-5; 7 bases fit TRBD2. This CDR3 comprises 16 residues. V lost 1 base to trimming and J lost 5 bases; unmatched junction nucleotides: 10. The germline CDR1 and CDR2 sequences are LGHNA and YSLEER. CDR3 sequence: CASSQVPGGGVETQYF. The CDR3 nucleotides read TGCGCCAGCAGCCAAGTTCCCGGGGGAGGGGTGGAGACCCAGTACTTC.

This rearrangement joins TRBV28 to TRBJ2-1; TRBD2 aligns across 13 bases. Germline V lookup: CDR1 MDHEN, CDR2 SYDVKM. V shed 4 bases and J 4 bases; nucleotides not matched to a gene: 1. The length of the CDR3 is 15 residues. The CDR3 nucleotides are TGTGCCAGCAGTTCGGGACTAGCGGGATACAATGAGCAGTTCTTC. It specifies CASSSGLAGYNEQFF.

The sample holds one count of this clone. This chain connects TRBV7-9 to TRBJ1-1; D gene unclear. CDR1 SEHNR and CDR2 FQNEAQ come from the germline V gene (reference sequence). There are 13 residues in the CDR3. V dropped 3 bases and J dropped 1 base, with 6 bases sitting between them. The CDR3 reads CASSLAANTEAFF. CDR3 sequence (DNA): TGTGCCAGCAGCTTGGCCGCGAACACTGAAGCTTTCTTT. The full variable domain, its missing parts supplied by reference TRBV7-9 and TRBJ1-1, is DTGVSQNPRHKITKRGQNVTFRCDPISEHNRLYWYRQTLGQGPEFLTYFQNEAQLEKSRLLSDRFSAERPKGSFSTLEIQRTEQGDSAMYLCASSLAANTEAFFGQGTRLTVV.

This chain uses TRBV14 with TRBJ1-2; D is uncertain. CDR3 length: 16 amino acids. Trimming removed 0 bases at V and 0 bases at J, with 11 bases between. Germline CDR1 reads SGHDN; CDR2 reads FVKESK. CDR3 sequence: CASSQEIAGANYGYTF. The CDR3 bases are TGTGCCAGCAGCCAAGAAATTGCTGGAGCTAACTATGGCTACACCTTC.

The CDR3 DNA follows: TGTGCCAGCAGCTTGCCTTATGGTCGGGCGGGCACTGAAGCTTTCTTT. This encodes CASSLPYGRAGTEAFF. This chain connects TRBV5-8 to TRBJ1-1; D is ambiguous. CDR1 and CDR2 (germline): SGHTS, YDEGEE. CDR3 size: 16 residues. The V end was cut by 1 base, the J end by 4 bases, with 17 bases between.

The chain uses TRBV7-3 and TRBJ2-1; 7 nucleotides match TRBD1. The CDR3 spans 15 residues. Per the germline V gene, CDR1 is SGHTA and CDR2 is FQGTGA. J lost 1 base, V lost 2 bases, and 2 bases had no gene match. The CDR3 DNA follows: TGTGCCAGCAGCTTAGGCAGGGGGTCCTACAATGAGCAGTTCTTC. It translates to CASSLGRGSYNEQFF.

V gene TRBV24-1 combines with J gene TRBJ2-5; 7 positions match TRBD1. CDR3 length equals 17 residues. CDR1 and CDR2 from the germline V gene are KGHDR and SFDVKD. J gave up 0 bases and V 4 bases, and 10 bases lay outside the gene matches. The CDR3 sequence is CATSDTDRTYDQETQYF. The DNA of the CDR3 is TGTGCCACCAGTGACACGGACAGGACTTACGACCAAGAGACCCAGTACTTC.

The V call is TRBV3-1 (or the pseudogene TRBV3-2), the J call TRBJ2-7, with TRBD2 identical over 12 bases. Germline V gene lookup returns CDR1 LGHDT and CDR2 YNNKEL (reference sequence). This CDR3 has 18 amino acids. V trimming: 1 base; J trimming: 3 bases; junction bases outside the gene matches: 10. Here the CDR3 reads CASSQGIGLTSGSYEQYF. The DNA for the CDR3 is TGTGCCAGCAGCCAAGGTATCGGATTGACTAGCGGGAGCTACGAGCAGTACTTC.

The J gene is TRBJ1-4, the V gene TRBV5-1, with D maybe TRBD1 (6 bases). Germline loops: CDR1 SGHRS, CDR2 YFSETQ. With 4 bases removed from V and 7 bases from J, the gap between germline ends came to 14 bases. The CDR3 has 14 residues. The CDR3 sequence: CASSPTGLGEKLFF. Here the CDR3 DNA reads TGCGCCAGCAGCCCTACAGGGCTCGGTGAAAAACTGTTTTTT.

This sequence joins TRBV28 and TRBJ2-5, with D perhaps TRBD2 (7 bases). The ends were cut back, 7 bases at V and 5 bases at J, with 17 bases in the middle. In germline, CDR1 is MDHEN, CDR2 SYDVKM. The CDR3 is made up of 14 amino acids. In nucleotides, the CDR3 is TGTGCCAGCACCACTAGGCGGGGGCGGGAGACCCAGTACTTC. The encoded protein is CASTTRRGRETQYF.

The rearrangement joins TRBV6-2 or TRBV6-3 to TRBJ1-5; D is possibly TRBD1 (6 bases). The J call is in doubt because the DNA end fits TRBJ2-3 better. The CDR3 spans 15 residues. From germline, CDR1 is MNHEY and CDR2 SVGEGT. The DNA for the CDR3 is TGTGCCAGCAGTTACCTGTCAGGGGCCGGTCAGCCCCAGTATTTT. Its translation is CASSYLSGAGQPQYF.

This chain joins TRBV5-6 and TRBJ1-3; the D gene is possibly TRBD1 (5 bases). The CDR3 sequence is 14 residues long. Trimming shortened V by 4 bases and J by 2 bases, and 10 bases separated the two germline ends. CDR1 is SGHDT and CDR2 is YYEEEE in the germline V gene. The CDR3 here is CASSRGSPGNTIYF. CDR3 DNA: TGTGCCAGCAGCAGGGGTTCCCCTGGAAACACCATATATTTT. The full variable domain, its missing parts supplied by reference TRBV5-6 and TRBJ1-3, is DAGVTQSPTHLIKTRGQQVTLRCSPKSGHDTVSWYQQALGQGPQFIFQYYEEEERQRGNFPDRFSGHQFPNYSSELNVNALLLGDSALYLCASSRGSPGNTIYFGEGSWLTVV.

The J gene is TRBJ1-6, the V gene TRBV6-6, with 7 positions matching TRBD1. Losses at the gene ends were 9 bases for V and 6 bases for J; bases not matched to a gene: 11. Germline V gives CDR1 MNHNY, CDR2 SVGAGI (reference sequence). The CDR3 covers 15 residues. This CDR3 reads CASTTNRGSNSPLHF. The CDR3 DNA sequence: TGTGCCAGTACCACGAACAGGGGAAGTAATTCACCCCTCCACTTT.

The chain couples TRBV6-5 to TRBJ2-3, with 8 bases matching TRBD2. J was trimmed by 1 base and V by 0 bases; bases with no gene match: 3. This CDR3 contains 16 residues. From germline, CDR1 is MNHEY and CDR2 SVGAGI. The CDR3 coding sequence is TGTGCCAGCAGTTACTCACGAGCGGGGGGCACAGATACGCAGTATTTT. This translates into CASSYSRAGGTDTQYF.

The gene calls are TRBV7-3 and TRBJ1-2; 8 bases match TRBD1. J gave up 2 bases and V 3 bases, and 5 bases lay outside the gene matches. The CDR3 runs 15 residues. The germline V gene has CDR1 SGHTA and CDR2 FQGTGA. The CDR3, as DNA: TGTGCCAGCAGCTTTGGACAGGGACCCAACTATGGCTACACCTTC. This gives the protein CASSFGQGPNYGYTF.

The CDR3 sequence: CASSTTGSSYEQYF. CDR3 coding DNA: TGTGCCAGTAGCACGACAGGGTCTTCCTACGAGCAGTACTTC. The chain is built from TRBV19 and TRBJ2-7; 7 bases line up with TRBD1. V was pared by 6 bases and J by 1 base, with 6 bases of the junction left unmatched. Germline V gives CDR1 LNHDA, CDR2 SQIVND (reference sequence). This CDR3 contains 14 residues.

This clone was counted only a few times. Relative to the germline gene, one junction end is altered; a read error may explain this. This chain links TRBV7-7 with TRBJ2-1; 13 nucleotides line up with TRBD2. CDR3 length: 15 amino acids. The germline V gene has CDR1 SSHAT and CDR2 FNYEAQ (reference sequence). The CDR3 DNA follows: TGTGCTAGCAGCCCAAGGACTAGCGGGAGTGGTGAGCAGTTCTTC. It encodes CASSPRTSGSGEQFF.

The chain links TRBV2 to TRBJ2-3; D tentatively reads TRBD1 or TRBD2 (7 bases each). Looked up from germline, CDR1 is SNHLY and CDR2 is FYNNEI. This CDR3 has 16 amino acids. Deletions cut 10 bases from V and 0 bases from J, with 20 bases between. The CDR3 bases are TGTGCCACCAGGGGGAGGGCAGGTGCTAGCACAGATACGCAGTATTTT. Translated, it gives CATRGRAGASTDTQYF.

This chain connects TRBV5-5 to TRBJ2-3, with TRBD2 matching over 10 bases. CDR1 and CDR2 from the germline V gene are SGHKS and YYEKEE (reference sequence). This CDR3 is built from 16 residues. J was trimmed by 0 bases and V by 4 bases; bases with no gene match: 5. The chain's CDR3 is CASSLGLADSTDTQYF. The CDR3 bases are TGTGCCAGCAGCCTCGGACTAGCGGATAGCACAGATACGCAGTATTTT.

As regards this clone: Its ends do not fully match the called genes, so a read error is possible. The J gene is TRBJ2-7, the V gene TRBV7-7, with D uncertain. Per germline, CDR1 SSHAT and CDR2 FNYEAQ (reference sequence). The CDR3 spans 13 residues. Written as DNA, the CDR3 is TGTGCTAGCAGCTTATCTTATCCGGACGAGCAGTACTTC. This encodes CASSLSYPDEQYF.

The chain has TRBV7-2 and TRBJ2-5; D not resolved. CDR3 size: 14 residues. Germline CDR1 and CDR2: SGHTA and FQGNSA. The V and J ends lost 2 bases and 5 bases respectively, with 12 bases between them. The DNA of the CDR3 is TGTGCCAGCAGCTTACAGTCAGGAATGGAGACCCAGTACTTC. This codes for CASSLQSGMETQYF. Looking up the rest from reference TRBV7-2 and TRBJ2-5 gives the full variable domain: GAGVSQSPSNKVTEKGKDVELRCDPISGHTALYWYRQSLGQGLEFLIYFQGNSAPDKSGLPSDRFSAERTGGSVSTLTIQRTQQEDSAVYLCASSLQSGMETQYFGPGTRLLVL.

The rearrangement links TRBV2 to TRBJ2-1; TRBD2 aligns across 10 bases. Per the germline V gene, CDR1 is SNHLY and CDR2 is FYNNEI. The CDR3 sequence is 15 residues long. Trimming took 8 bases from V and 7 from J; bases not matched to a gene: 11. CDR3 region: CASWGGLAVGNEQFF. The CDR3 DNA is TGTGCCAGCTGGGGTGGACTAGCGGTGGGAAATGAGCAGTTCTTC.

The chain joins TRBV30 to TRBJ1-2; TRBD1 agrees at 12 bases. The CDR3 runs 16 residues. The V segment lost 4 bases and the J segment 4 bases; nucleotides outside the gene matches: 10. Germline CDR1 and CDR2: GTSNPN and SVGIG (reference sequence). CDR3 nucleotides: TGTGCCTGGAACTCCGGGACAGGGGGCGACAGCTATGGCTACACCTTC. Protein product: CAWNSGTGGDSYGYTF.

V gene TRBV14 combines with J gene TRBJ2-2, with 10 bases matching TRBD1. Germline V gene lookup returns CDR1 SGHDN and CDR2 FVKESK. The CDR3 is made up of 15 amino acids. V shed 1 base, J shed 7 bases, and the junction held 3 bases outside the gene matches. The CDR3 coding sequence is TGTGCCAGCAGCCAAGGACAGGGGGCGAACGGGGAGCTGTTTTTT. Protein sequence: CASSQGQGANGELFF.

This clone was recorded a few times. J is TRBJ2-7 and V is TRBV5-1; perhaps TRBD2 as D (7 bases). Germline V CDR1 and CDR2: SGHRS, YFSETQ. The V end lost 5 bases, the J end lost 3 bases, and 12 bases lay between the germline ends. The CDR3 contains 13 residues. The CDR3 bases are TGCGCCAGCAGAGGGGGGGTTGACTACGAGCAGTACTTC. Encoded protein: CASRGGVDYEQYF.

The chain has TRBV4-3 and TRBJ1-2; tentatively, D is TRBD1 (6 bases). This CDR3 spans 15 amino acids. Trimming pared 0 bases from V and 5 bases from J, leaving 13 bases between. Germline V gives CDR1 LGHNA, CDR2 YSLEER. The CDR3 DNA reads TGCGCCAGCAGCCAAGATAAGGGGGACAATTATGGCTACACCTTC. Its protein product is CASSQDKGDNYGYTF.

The CDR3: CASGLEGYNTQYF. Here the CDR3 DNA reads TGTGCTAGTGGTTTGGAGGGGTATAATACGCAGTATTTT. This chain joins TRBV12-5 and TRBJ2-3, with a possible D match to TRBD1 (5 bases). The CDR3 spans 13 residues. Between the trimmed V and J ends, which lost 1 base and 7 bases, there was a span of 9 bases. The germline CDR1 and CDR2 sequences are LGHNT and FRNRAP.

This sequence joins TRBV2 and TRBJ1-4, with D possibly matching TRBD1 (5 bases). The CDR3 is 14 amino acids. Trimming left V 6 bases short and J 3 bases short, with 11 bases between. From germline, CDR1 is SNHLY and CDR2 FYNNEI. The CDR3 here is CASSPRQSNEKLFF. The CDR3 nucleotides read TGTGCCAGCAGCCCTCGACAGTCTAATGAAAAACTGTTTTTT.

A single count supports this clone. The J gene is TRBJ2-5, the V gene TRBV11-2; D perhaps matches TRBD2 (6 bases). The CDR3 totals 14 residues. The V and J ends lost 4 bases and 4 bases respectively, with 13 bases between them. Germline loops: CDR1 SGHAT, CDR2 FQNNGV. The CDR3 loop is CASSSRLVGETQYF. CDR3 coding DNA: TGTGCCAGCAGCTCCAGACTAGTTGGAGAGACCCAGTACTTC.